This record concerns one T cell receptor (beta chain) sequence. No antigen is known for it. This record belongs to a study of T cell responses to AZD1222 COVID-19 vaccine. The data were produced by immunoSEQ multiplex PCR, yet TCRdb's version contains in-frame clones alone and is incomplete. The profile covers just over 70,000 clones, with around 85% appearing a single time and roughly 20% taken by the ten largest. Study-wide findings and caveats: Spike-specific TCR repertoires showed rising breadth and depth after two AZD1222 doses. Among the donors, most were white British and more were female, and clonal diversity was possibly underestimated. Vaccine-associated CD4 TCRs spanned spike, dominant at 160-218 and 743-854.

The clonotype comes from an adult in good health. This sample comprised peripheral blood, obtained on day 0 of AZD1222 vaccination.

CDR3 loop: CASSSGLAGRPYQETQYF. DNA for the CDR3: TGCGCCAGCAGCTCTGGACTAGCGGGGCGGCCGTACCAAGAGACCCAGTACTTC. The chain carries TRBV5-1 and TRBJ2-5, with TRBD2 matching over 12 bases. Germline CDR1 and CDR2: SGHRS and YFSETQ. The CDR3 is 18 residues long. After removal of 3 bases from V and 0 bases from J, the junction contained 9 bases not matched to a gene.